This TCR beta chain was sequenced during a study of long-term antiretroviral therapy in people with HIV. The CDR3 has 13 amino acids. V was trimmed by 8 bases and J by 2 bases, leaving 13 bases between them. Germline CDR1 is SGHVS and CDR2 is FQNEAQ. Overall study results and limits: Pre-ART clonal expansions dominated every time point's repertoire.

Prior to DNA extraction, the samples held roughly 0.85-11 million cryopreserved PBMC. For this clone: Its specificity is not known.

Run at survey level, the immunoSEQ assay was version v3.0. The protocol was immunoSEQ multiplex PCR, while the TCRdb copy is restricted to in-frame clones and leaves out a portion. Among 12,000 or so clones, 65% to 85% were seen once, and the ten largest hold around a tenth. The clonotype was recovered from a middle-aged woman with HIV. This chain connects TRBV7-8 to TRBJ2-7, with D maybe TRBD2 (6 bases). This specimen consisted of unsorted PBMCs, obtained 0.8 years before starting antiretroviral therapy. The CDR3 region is CASRGGGAYEQYF. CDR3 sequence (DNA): TGTGCCAGCCGTGGAGGAGGGGCCTACGAGCAGTACTTC.